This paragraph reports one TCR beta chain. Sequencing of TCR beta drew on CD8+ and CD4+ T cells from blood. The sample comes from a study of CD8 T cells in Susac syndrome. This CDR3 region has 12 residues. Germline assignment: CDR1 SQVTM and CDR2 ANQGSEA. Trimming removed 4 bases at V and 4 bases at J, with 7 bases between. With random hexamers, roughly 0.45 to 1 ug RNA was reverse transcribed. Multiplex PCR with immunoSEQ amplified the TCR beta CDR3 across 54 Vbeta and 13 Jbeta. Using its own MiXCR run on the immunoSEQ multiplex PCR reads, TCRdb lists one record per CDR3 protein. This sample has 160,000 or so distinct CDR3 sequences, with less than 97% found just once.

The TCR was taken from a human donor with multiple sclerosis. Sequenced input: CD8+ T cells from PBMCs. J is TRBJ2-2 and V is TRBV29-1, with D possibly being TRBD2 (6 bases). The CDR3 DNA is TGCAGCGTTGTCGGGGGCACCGGGGAGCTGTTTTTT. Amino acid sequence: CSVVGGTGELFF.